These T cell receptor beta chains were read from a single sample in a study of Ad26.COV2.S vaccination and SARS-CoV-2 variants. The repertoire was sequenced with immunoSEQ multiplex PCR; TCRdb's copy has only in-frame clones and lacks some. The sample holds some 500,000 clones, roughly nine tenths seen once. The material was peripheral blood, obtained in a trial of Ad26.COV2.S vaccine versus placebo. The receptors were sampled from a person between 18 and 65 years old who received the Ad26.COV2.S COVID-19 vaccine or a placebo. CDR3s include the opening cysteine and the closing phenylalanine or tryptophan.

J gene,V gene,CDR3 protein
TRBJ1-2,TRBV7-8,CASSFAGGLGGYTF
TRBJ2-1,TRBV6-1,CASSEYLAGDYNEQFF
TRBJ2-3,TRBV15,CATSTGPPNAQYF
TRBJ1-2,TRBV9,CASSVEPGLGYTF
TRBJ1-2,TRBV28,CASSLLDRINYGYTF
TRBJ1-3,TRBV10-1,CASRGQGVSGNTIYF
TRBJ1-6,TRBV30,CAWRGQGLSPLHF
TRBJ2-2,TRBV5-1,CASSLGVSGANTGELFF
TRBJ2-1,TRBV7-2,CASRLTSGSLGEQFF
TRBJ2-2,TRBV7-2,CASSRGLAGVGELFF
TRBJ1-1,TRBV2,CASSEIRNTEAFF
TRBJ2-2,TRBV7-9,CASSLVNGGELFF
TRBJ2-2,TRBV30,CAWSGPRDGGTGELFF
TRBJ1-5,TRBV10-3,CAISDSGGKVNQPQHF
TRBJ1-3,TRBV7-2,CASGQDSRALNTIYF
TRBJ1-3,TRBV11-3,CASSKQGALGNTIYF
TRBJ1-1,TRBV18,CASSLSGSKTEAFF
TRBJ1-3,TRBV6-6,CASSYAQHISGNTIYF
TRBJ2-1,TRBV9,CASSVVENNEQFF
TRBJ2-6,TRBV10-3,CAISESFWTGDFSGANVLTF
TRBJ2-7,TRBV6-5,CASSYSAPSYEQYF
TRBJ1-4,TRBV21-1,CASSNWDSHATNEKLFF
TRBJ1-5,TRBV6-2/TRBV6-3,CASSYTGRGGQPQHF
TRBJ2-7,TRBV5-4,CASSLDTSGSYEQYF
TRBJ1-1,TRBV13,CASSSLQGAITEAFF
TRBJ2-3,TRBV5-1,CASSLGFSGSTDTQYF
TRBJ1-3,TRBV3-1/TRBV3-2,CASSRSQGNTIYF
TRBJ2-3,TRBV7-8,CASSSNPPRTGDTQYF
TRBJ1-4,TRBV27,CASSWTGSVEKLFF
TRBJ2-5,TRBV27,CASSLRGSETQYF
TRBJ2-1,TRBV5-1,CASSFSGGSSYNEQFF
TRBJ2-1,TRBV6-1,CASSERQGSYNEQFF
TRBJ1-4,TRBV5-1,CASSRRSPGYGEKLFF
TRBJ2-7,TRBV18,CASSSSLAKTHYEQYF
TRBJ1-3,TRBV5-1,CASSSTGMAGNTIYF
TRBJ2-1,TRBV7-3,CASSPPGLAGGNEQFF
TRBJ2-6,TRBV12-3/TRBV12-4,CASSIDRYVLTF
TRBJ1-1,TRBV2,CASRYDSGAFF
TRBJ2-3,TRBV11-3,CASSLLSGGGIDTQYF
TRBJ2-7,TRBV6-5,CASSFYYEQYF
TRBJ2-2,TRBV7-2,CASSFGPNTGELFF
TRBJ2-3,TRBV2,CASSHWRNPSGSSDTQYF
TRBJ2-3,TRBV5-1,CASSLEPTSLGDTQYF
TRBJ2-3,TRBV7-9,CASSLLSGGYDTQYF
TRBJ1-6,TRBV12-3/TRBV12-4,CASSLDAYSPLHF
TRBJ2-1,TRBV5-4,CASSAIGTGVEEEQFF
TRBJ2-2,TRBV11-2,CASSVGLAGVGTGELFF
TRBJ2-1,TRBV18,CASSPGRYNEQFF
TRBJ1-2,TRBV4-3,CASSQDSGWYGYTF
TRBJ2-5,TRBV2,CASSELAVLETQYF
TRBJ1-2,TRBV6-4,CASSDSTREPYYGYTF